Listed below are T cell receptor beta chains from one sample, sequenced in a study of T cell clusters in autoimmune cytopenias. TCRdb re-called the multiplex PCR reads; one entry per CDR3 protein, DNA not given. The record lists about 8,400 distinct CDR3 sequences, of which the ten most abundant hold about 20%. Sample: peripheral blood. The receptor source for this set is a human donor with an autoimmune cytopenia or autoimmune hepatitis (not recorded which). Both conserved end residues are part of each CDR3. Size tells how often a clone was seen (once, few, many) or the class of an expanded clone, and some rows leave it out.

v_gene	j_gene	abundance	CDR3aa
TRBV29-1	TRBJ1-3	.	CSVGGGLGNTIYF
TRBV29-1	TRBJ1-2	medium-sized	CSVEKGNVWGYTF
TRBV20-1	TRBJ2-5	.	CSAASQTSGGAMQETQYF
TRBV5-1	TRBJ2-2	.	CASSLVQTLWGNTGELFF
TRBV6-1	TRBJ2-7	.	CASSKTEFYEQYF
TRBV20-1	TRBJ1-6	medium-sized	CSARAGERNSPLHF
TRBV29-1	TRBJ1-1	medium-sized	CSVERGGTEAFF
TRBV7-9	TRBJ1-5	.	CASSGPGDRNQPQHF
TRBV6-1	TRBJ1-2	.	CASSEARTGGGYTF
TRBV20-1	TRBJ2-7	medium-sized	CSARDETSGSYEQYF
TRBV19	TRBJ1-1	.	CASSSVVNTEAFF
TRBV4-2	TRBJ2-1	.	CASSQDLVAGGPDNEQFF
TRBV29-1	TRBJ1-4	medium-sized	CSVKDRGEKLFF
TRBV19	TRBJ2-5	medium-sized	CASSRLAGQQETQYF
TRBV10-3	TRBJ2-7	.	CAISDPGGTYEQYF
TRBV2	TRBJ2-1	.	CASSEERGSYNEQFF
TRBV6-6	TRBJ1-1	.	CASIFTGNTEAFF
TRBV6-5	TRBJ2-7	medium-sized	CASSYRQFPGKQYF
TRBV6-2/TRBV6-3	TRBJ2-6	.	CASTPTGGSGANVLTF
TRBV7-9	TRBJ2-5	medium-sized	CASSLGPGVWETQYF
TRBV6-5	TRBJ1-6	medium-sized	CASSYLRLQGRSPLHF
TRBV27	TRBJ2-7	medium-sized	CASSRTGPTYEQYF
TRBV7-9	TRBJ2-5	medium-sized	CASSPSGGQETQYF
TRBV5-8	TRBJ1-2	.	CASSGGPYGYTF
TRBV6-1	TRBJ1-3	.	CASSPQIGTAGNTIYF
TRBV5-1	TRBJ1-1	.	CASSFPGAGITEAFF
TRBV2	TRBJ2-7	.	CASSFDSYEQYF
TRBV6-1	TRBJ1-3	.	CASSEGGGRPSAIYF
TRBV12-5	TRBJ2-7	.	CASGLSGTRGYEQYF